This T cell receptor beta chain stems from a study of shared clonotypes between healthy human individuals. The study's findings and limits: The study generally estimated greater richness for naive than memory subsets.

Germline V gene lookup returns CDR1 WNHNN and CDR2 SYGVQD (reference sequence). Trimming took off 6 bases at V and 0 bases at J, with 10 bases between the two ends. The CDR3 contains 14 residues. Clones were sequenced by immunoSEQ multiplex PCR, and TCRdb holds only the in-frame ones, with some missing. The table lists 2 million to 2.5 million clones, just under 95% of them singletons, with about 0.41% in the top ten. As regards this clone: Antigen: not known.

The TCR was taken from a man aged 18 to 30 in good health. Some clones in this sample may be carry-over from other donors' samples. V and J are TRBV10-1 and TRBJ2-3; D gene uncertain. The sample taken for sequencing was naive CD4+ T cells from PBMCs. Subset reported: CD45RA+ positively selected. DNA for the CDR3: TGCGCCAGCAGCTTACTCCGAAGCACAGATACGCAGTATTTT. It translates to CASSLLRSTDTQYF.